Below are 23 T cell receptor beta chains sequenced from a single sample in a study of pediatric ulcerative colitis. The table came from immunoSEQ multiplex PCR; TCRdb's copy has only in-frame clones and leaves some out. The sample has approximately 32,000 clones, around 80% seen once. The source material was blood. Every receptor here comes from a boy younger than 18 with severe ulcerative colitis.

V usage is TRBV15 and J usage is TRBJ2-2; D might be TRBD1 (5 bases). The CDR3 totals 14 residues. V was pared by 3 bases and J by 6 bases, with 11 bases between. Per germline, CDR1 LNHNV and CDR2 YYDKDF (reference sequence). Here the CDR3 reads CATSRDQGAGELFF. DNA of the CDR3: TGTGCCACCAGCAGGGATCAGGGTGCCGGGGAGCTGTTTTTT.

This clone was picked up a small number of times. The chain recombines TRBV25-1 with TRBJ1-1; D not certain. The V end was cut by 5 bases, the J end by 6 bases, with 13 bases between. CDR3 length: 13 residues. Germline V gene sequence: CDR1 MGHDK, CDR2 SYGVNS. The CDR3 DNA follows: TGTGCCAGCAGTTCAGCCATCGAAGCTGAAGCTTTCTTT. The encoded protein is CASSSAIEAEAFF.

In this sample, this clone turned up once. The V gene is TRBV4-3, the J gene TRBJ2-2; D unresolved. The CDR3 length is 17 residues. The germline gives CDR1 LGHNA, CDR2 YSLEER. The V and J ends lost 1 base and 0 bases respectively, with 12 bases between them. CDR3 in amino acids: CASSQGSRRSNTGELFF. The CDR3 DNA reads as TGCGCCAGCAGCCAAGGGTCCCGACGGTCGAACACCGGGGAGCTGTTTTTT.

This clone was seen more than once but under ten times. CDR3 nucleotides: TGCGCCAGCAGCCCGACCGATCGAACAGATACGCAGTATTTT. Translated: CASSPTDRTDTQYF. The chain uses TRBV5-1 and TRBJ2-3; D unresolved. The CDR3 covers 14 residues. Per the germline V gene, CDR1 is SGHRS and CDR2 is YFSETQ. The V and J ends lost 4 bases and 3 bases respectively, with 12 bases between them.

This chain connects TRBV6-5 to TRBJ1-1, with D perhaps matching TRBD1 (5 bases). Germline CDR1 and CDR2: MNHEY and SVGAGI. Trimming removed 8 bases from V and 1 base from J, with 17 bases in between. The CDR3 spans 15 residues. CDR3 DNA: TGTGCCAGCTTCCAAAACACCGGGGGGAACACTGAAGCTTTCTTT. Translation: CASFQNTGGNTEAFF.

This chain links TRBV27 with TRBJ1-1; D gene uncertain. V was cut by 0 bases and J by 1 base, with 9 bases left in between. CDR1 MNHEY and CDR2 SMNVEV come from the germline V gene (reference sequence). The CDR3 runs 15 residues. CDR3 in amino acids: CASSLSFAGNTEAFF. CDR3 coding DNA: TGTGCCAGCAGTTTATCTTTTGCAGGGAACACTGAAGCTTTCTTT.

The J gene is TRBJ2-7, the V gene TRBV15; TRBD1 aligns across 8 bases. The V and J ends lost 3 bases and 3 bases, in that order; junction bases with no gene match: 4. Germline V gene lookup returns CDR1 LNHNV and CDR2 YYDKDF (reference sequence). The CDR3 is made up of 14 amino acids. The CDR3 sequence: CATSRGQDGYEQYF. The CDR3 nucleotides read TGTGCCACCAGCAGGGGACAGGACGGCTACGAGCAGTACTTC.

The CDR3 DNA reads TGCAGCGTTGAAGGGGGGCGGGGCGGGCTCTATGGCTACACCTTC. Residues: CSVEGGRGGLYGYTF. This chain connects TRBV29-1 to TRBJ1-2; D might be TRBD1 (6 bases). V lost 1 base and J lost 4, with 16 bases in between. The germline gives CDR1 SQVTM, CDR2 ANQGSEA. CDR3 length equals 15 residues.

V and J are TRBV7-2 and TRBJ2-5; D may correspond to TRBD1 or TRBD2 (5 bases each). CDR1 and CDR2 from the germline V gene are SGHTA and FQGNSA. With 4 bases removed from V and 5 bases from J, the gap between germline ends came to 20 bases. There are 16 residues in the CDR3. The CDR3 nucleotides are TGTGCCAGCAGCTCCCCCCCCGAGGGGAGAATGGAGACCCAGTACTTC. Translating it yields CASSSPPEGRMETQYF.

This clone was counted a few times. V usage is TRBV7-9 and J usage is TRBJ1-1, with D maybe TRBD1 (5 bases). Germline CDR1 and CDR2: SEHNR and FQNEAQ (reference sequence). The germline V and J ends were trimmed by 3 bases and 2 bases, with 22 bases remaining between them. The CDR3 consists of 18 residues. Written as DNA, the CDR3 is TGTGCCAGCAGCTTGAGACGGGACCCACCCTTTGACAACACTGAAGCTTTCTTT. It encodes CASSLRRDPPFDNTEAFF. Combining the CDR3 with reference TRBV7-9 and TRBJ1-1 gives the whole variable domain DTGVSQNPRHKITKRGQNVTFRCDPISEHNRLYWYRQTLGQGPEFLTYFQNEAQLEKSRLLSDRFSAERPKGSFSTLEIQRTEQGDSAMYLCASSLRRDPPFDNTEAFFGQGTRLTVV.

This clone was detected only once. This chain uses TRBV2 with TRBJ2-5; tentatively, D is TRBD1 or TRBD2 (6 bases each). Germline CDR1 and CDR2: SNHLY and FYNNEI. Trimming left V 3 bases short and J 5 bases short, with 16 bases between. The length of the CDR3 is 15 residues. CDR3 bases: TGTGCCAGCAGTGAGGGGGGCTCGCCGGTTGAGACCCAGTACTTC. This encodes CASSEGGSPVETQYF.

This chain connects TRBV4-1 to TRBJ2-5; D unresolved. Trimming cost V 1 base and J 4 bases, with 10 bases left between them. The CDR3 spans 14 residues. CDR1 is MGHRA, CDR2 YSYEKL, per germline. The chain's CDR3 is CASSQVTMGETQYF. CDR3 bases: TGCGCCAGCAGCCAAGTCACTATGGGAGAGACCCAGTACTTC.

This clone was counted between two and nine times. The chain recombines TRBV5-1 with TRBJ1-1; no clear D. Germline V gives CDR1 SGHRS, CDR2 YFSETQ. V was clipped by 4 bases and J by 5 bases, with 12 bases between them. This CDR3 spans 13 amino acids. The CDR3 DNA reads as TGCGCCAGCAGCCCGGAGGAGGAGACTGAAGCTTTCTTT. Its translation: CASSPEEETEAFF.

CDR3 in amino acids: CASSYRDRGDEQYF. CDR3 DNA: TGTGCCAGCAGTTACCGGGACAGGGGCGACGAGCAGTACTTC. The chain employs TRBV5-4 and TRBJ2-7; 10 nucleotides agree with TRBD1. The J segment lost 5 bases and the V segment lost 5 bases, leaving 7 bases of the junction unmatched. This CDR3 comprises 14 residues. Germline assignment: CDR1 SGHNT and CDR2 YYREEE (reference sequence).

In its sample, this clone was seen a few times. This rearrangement joins TRBV2 to TRBJ1-2; unclear D gene. CDR3 length: 13 residues. Germline V gene sequence: CDR1 SNHLY, CDR2 FYNNEI. V dropped 9 bases and J dropped 4 bases, with 15 bases sitting between them. The CDR3 coding sequence is TGTGCCAGACAAGATTCGACTTTCTATGGCTACACCTTC. It translates to CARQDSTFYGYTF.

The chain is built from TRBV19 and TRBJ2-7; a weak D match, TRBD2 (5 bases). CDR1 LNHDA and CDR2 SQIVND come from the germline V gene (reference sequence). The CDR3 is made up of 15 amino acids. V was trimmed by 1 base and J by 0 bases, leaving 10 bases between them. The CDR3 DNA is TGTGCCAGTAGTATAGGTCCGGGAAGCTCCTACGAGCAGTACTTC. Amino acids: CASSIGPGSSYEQYF. Full variable domain (rest looked up from reference TRBV19 and TRBJ2-7): DGGITQSPKYLFRKEGQNVTLSCEQNLNHDAMYWYRQDPGQGLRLIYYSQIVNDFQKGDIAEGYSVSREKKESFPLTVTSAQKNPTAFYLCASSIGPGSSYEQYFGPGTRLTVT.

The V call is TRBV7-8, the J call TRBJ1-1; 7 bases line up with TRBD1. The junction had 9 bases not matched to a gene; V was cut back by 0 bases and J by 5 bases. Germline values: CDR1 SGHVS, CDR2 FQNEAQ. CDR3 length: 16 amino acids. The CDR3 loop reads CASSLAWVQGETEAFF. In nucleotides, the CDR3 is TGTGCCAGCAGCTTAGCATGGGTTCAGGGGGAGACTGAAGCTTTCTTT.

V and J are TRBV28 and TRBJ1-2, with D possibly matching TRBD1 (5 bases). The V end was cut by 6 bases, the J end by 3 bases, with 14 bases between. The CDR3 is made up of 14 amino acids. Germline V CDR1 and CDR2: MDHEN, SYDVKM. This chain's CDR3 is CASSTPDRYYGYTF. DNA of the CDR3: TGTGCCAGCAGCACGCCAGACAGATACTATGGCTACACCTTC.

This clone was recorded once. The chain is built from TRBV19 and TRBJ2-3; D is perhaps TRBD2 (5 bases). The germline gives CDR1 LNHDA, CDR2 SQIVND (reference sequence). V shed 3 bases and J shed 4 bases, with 14 bases lying between them. CDR3 length equals 15 residues. The CDR3 sequence: CASSMVLAPADTQYF. Written as DNA, the CDR3 is TGTGCCAGTAGTATGGTTCTAGCACCCGCAGATACGCAGTATTTT.

The chain is built from TRBV30 and TRBJ2-7; tentative D call: TRBD1 (5 bases). Per germline, CDR1 GTSNPN and CDR2 SVGIG (reference sequence). This CDR3 is 13 amino acids long. V was shortened by 4 bases and J by 2 bases, with 12 bases between the two germline ends. For the CDR3, the DNA is TGTGCCTGGACCCCAATGGACACCTACGAGCAGTACTTC. The encoded protein is CAWTPMDTYEQYF.

This clone was counted a single time. This chain connects TRBV5-4 to TRBJ2-7; TRBD2 matches at 12 bases. Germline CDR1 SGHNT, CDR2 YYREEE (reference sequence). The CDR3 sequence is 13 residues long. V lost 4 bases and J lost 7; bases outside the gene matches: 3. CDR3 protein: CASSQGLAGEQYF. CDR3 bases: TGTGCCAGCAGCCAAGGACTAGCGGGGGAGCAGTACTTC.

This sequence joins TRBV11-1 and TRBJ1-1; possible D gene TRBD1, 6 bases. V dropped 5 bases and J dropped 4 bases, with 17 bases sitting between them. The CDR3 covers 15 residues. Per germline, CDR1 SGHAT and CDR2 FQDESV (reference sequence). CDR3 sequence reads: CASSQGLGGGTEAFF. For the CDR3, the DNA is TGTGCCAGCAGCCAGGGCCTCGGGGGCGGCACTGAAGCTTTCTTT.

The J gene is TRBJ1-3, the V gene TRBV18; D unclear. The CDR3 extends over 14 amino acids. Germline-derived CDR1 and CDR2 are KGHSH and LQKENI. Trimming left V 2 bases short and J 0 bases short, with 5 bases between. CDR3 in amino acids: CASSPRLSGNTIYF. The CDR3 DNA follows: TGTGCCAGCTCACCAAGGCTCTCTGGAAACACCATATATTTT.